This is a list of T cell receptor beta chains from one sample in a study of blood T cell repertoires in COVID-19. Assay: immunoSEQ multiplex PCR; the TCRdb copy retains only in-frame clones and omits some. This sample has fewer than 65,000 clones, with approximately 80% found just once. Sequenced material: peripheral blood. Receptors originate from a human donor in a cohort sampled during active COVID-19. CDR3s include the opening cysteine and the closing phenylalanine or tryptophan. D genes are given only for firm matches. A clone size is listed for some rows: how often the clone was seen (once, few, many), or a class if it is expanded.

d_call,clone_size,v_call,j_call,cdr3_nt,cdr3_aa
NA,once,TRBV12-3/TRBV12-4,TRBJ1-2,TGTGCCAGCAGGAAGACAGATAACTATGGCTACACCTTC,CASRKTDNYGYTF
NA,NA,TRBV10-3,TRBJ2-3,TGTGCCATCAGAGTCGAGGATACGCAGTATTTT,CAIRVEDTQYF
TRBD2,NA,TRBV28,TRBJ2-2,TGTGCCAGCAGTTCGGGACTAACCGGGGAGCTGTTTTTT,CASSSGLTGELFF
NA,once,TRBV5-3,TRBJ2-5,TGTGCCAGAAGCCTACTAGTGCAGAAGACCCAGTACTTC,CARSLLVQKTQYF
TRBD1,NA,TRBV28,TRBJ1-6,TGTGCCAGCAGTACGACAGGGCTCAGCTCCTATAATTCACCCCTCCACTTT,CASSTTGLSSYNSPLHF
NA,NA,TRBV19,TRBJ2-5,TGTGCCAGTAGTATAGCAGGGGGGCGAGAGACCCAGTACTTC,CASSIAGGRETQYF
NA,NA,TRBV5-8,TRBJ2-5,TGTGCCAGCAGCTTGGGGCCAGGGGTCGGGACCCAGTACTTC,CASSLGPGVGTQYF
NA,once,TRBV5-1,TRBJ1-3,TGCGCCAGCAGCACAAGCTCTGGAAACACCATATATTTT,CASSTSSGNTIYF
TRBD1,NA,TRBV15,TRBJ2-7,TGTGCCACCAGCAGAGATGGGGACAGGGAGGACGAGCAGTACTTC,CATSRDGDREDEQYF
NA,NA,TRBV7-8,TRBJ1-3,TGTGCCAGCAGCTTACAGGGTTTTGGAAACACCATATATTTT,CASSLQGFGNTIYF
TRBD1,NA,TRBV5-4,TRBJ1-2,TGTGCCAGCAGGGATGGGACAGGGGAAGGCTACACCTTC,CASRDGTGEGYTF
TRBD1,NA,TRBV24-1,TRBJ2-5,TGTGCCACCAGTGACCCATCCATACAGGGGTTTGAACGAGAGACCCAGTACTTC,CATSDPSIQGFERETQYF
NA,few,TRBV3-1/TRBV3-2,TRBJ1-1,TGTGCCAGCAGCCCTAAGACAGGGAACACTGAAGCTTTCTTT,CASSPKTGNTEAFF
TRBD1,NA,TRBV5-5,TRBJ2-7,TGTGCCAGCAGCCTCGGACAGGGGGCCTACGAGCAGTACTTC,CASSLGQGAYEQYF
NA,NA,TRBV5-4,TRBJ2-3,TGTGCCAGCAGCTTGGCTGGAGGGGCCCCAGATACGCAGTATTTT,CASSLAGGAPDTQYF
TRBD2,NA,TRBV7-9,TRBJ2-4,TGTGCCAGCAGCTTAAGCGGAAGCGGGAGGTTAAACATTCAGTACTTC,CASSLSGSGRLNIQYF
TRBD1,NA,TRBV7-9,TRBJ1-1,TGTGCCAGCAGCCCAACGACAGGGTTCGGCACTGAAGCTTTCTTT,CASSPTTGFGTEAFF
TRBD2,NA,TRBV10-2,TRBJ2-1,TGCGCCAGCAGCCTACCGGGACTAGCGGGAAATGAGCAGTTCTTC,CASSLPGLAGNEQFF
TRBD2,NA,TRBV4-2,TRBJ2-7,TGTGCCAGCAGCGGGTACGGGGGGGCCCTCTCCTACGAGCAGTACTTC,CASSGYGGALSYEQYF
NA,once,TRBV5-1,TRBJ2-7,TGCGCCAGCAGCTGGAATCAGGGTCGCGAGCAGTACTTC,CASSWNQGREQYF
NA,NA,TRBV5-3,TRBJ1-2,TGTGCCAGAAGCTTGGTATCTGTCAGTCTTACCTATGGCTACACCTTC,CARSLVSVSLTYGYTF
NA,NA,TRBV18,TRBJ1-5,TGTGCCAGCTCACCACAACAGATTAGCAATCAGCCCCAGCATTTT,CASSPQQISNQPQHF
TRBD2,few,TRBV5-1,TRBJ2-1,TGCGCCAGCAGCTGGAGCCCAGCGGGAGAGGGTTCCAATGAGCAGTTCTTC,CASSWSPAGEGSNEQFF
NA,once,TRBV9,TRBJ2-1,TGTGCCAGCAGCGTAGCTGGAGGGGCCTCCTACAATGAGCAGTTCTTC,CASSVAGGASYNEQFF
TRBD2,few,TRBV5-1,TRBJ2-7,TGCGCCAGCAGCTTGGAGGCTAGCGGGGCCTACGAGCAGTACTTC,CASSLEASGAYEQYF
NA,NA,TRBV3-1/TRBV3-2,TRBJ1-6,TGTGCCAGCAGCCCCGGGACTCCGACCTACACCCTCCACTTT,CASSPGTPTYTLHF
TRBD1,few,TRBV19,TRBJ2-1,TGTGCCAGTAGTGCAGGGGGTGTTTACAATGAGCAGTTCTTC,CASSAGGVYNEQFF
TRBD2,NA,TRBV27,TRBJ2-2,TGTGCCAGCAGTGTAGCGGGATTCACCGGGGAGCTGTTTTTT,CASSVAGFTGELFF
NA,NA,TRBV11-1,TRBJ2-5,TGTGCCAGCAGCATCGACAGACCGGAGACCCAGTACTTC,CASSIDRPETQYF
NA,NA,TRBV10-3,TRBJ1-1,TGTGCCATCAGTGAGTCGAGTTACACTGAAGCTTTCTTT,CAISESSYTEAFF
TRBD2,NA,TRBV10-3,TRBJ2-5,TGTGCCATCAAGTCACCCCCAGGACTAGCGGGGGATGAGACCCAGTACTTC,CAIKSPPGLAGDETQYF
NA,NA,TRBV28,TRBJ2-3,TGTGCCAGCAGAGGGGTAGGGCCTCAGGATACGCAGTATTTT,CASRGVGPQDTQYF
NA,NA,TRBV7-9,TRBJ2-3,TGTGCCAGCAGCGTTACGGAGGATACGCAGTATTTT,CASSVTEDTQYF
NA,NA,TRBV20-1,TRBJ2-7,TGCAGTGGCGGGGACTCCTACGAGCAGTACTTC,CSGGDSYEQYF
NA,NA,TRBV24-1,TRBJ2-3,TGTGCCACCGAAGGACAGAACACAGATACGCAGTATTTT,CATEGQNTDTQYF
TRBD1,NA,TRBV28,TRBJ1-6,TGTGCCAGCAGTTTACACGGGACAGTCTATAATTCACCCCTCCACTTT,CASSLHGTVYNSPLHF
NA,NA,TRBV2,TRBJ2-3,TGTGCCGGGGGGACTGTCGCAGATACGCAGTATTTT,CAGGTVADTQYF
NA,NA,TRBV5-1,TRBJ2-1,TGCGCCAGCAGCGTACAGGGCCTCGCCATATACAATGAGCAGTTCTTC,CASSVQGLAIYNEQFF
NA,NA,TRBV6-5,TRBJ1-1,TGTGCCAGCAATACTATCCTATATGGTGGTGAAGCTTTCTTT,CASNTILYGGEAFF
NA,NA,TRBV2,TRBJ2-1,TGTGCCAGCAGTGAAGTCCCTAGCAGATACAATGAGCAGTTCTTC,CASSEVPSRYNEQFF
TRBD2,NA,TRBV5-6,TRBJ2-7,TGTGCCAGCAGCTTGGTTTCTAGCGGGAGTGTCGAGCAGTACTTC,CASSLVSSGSVEQYF